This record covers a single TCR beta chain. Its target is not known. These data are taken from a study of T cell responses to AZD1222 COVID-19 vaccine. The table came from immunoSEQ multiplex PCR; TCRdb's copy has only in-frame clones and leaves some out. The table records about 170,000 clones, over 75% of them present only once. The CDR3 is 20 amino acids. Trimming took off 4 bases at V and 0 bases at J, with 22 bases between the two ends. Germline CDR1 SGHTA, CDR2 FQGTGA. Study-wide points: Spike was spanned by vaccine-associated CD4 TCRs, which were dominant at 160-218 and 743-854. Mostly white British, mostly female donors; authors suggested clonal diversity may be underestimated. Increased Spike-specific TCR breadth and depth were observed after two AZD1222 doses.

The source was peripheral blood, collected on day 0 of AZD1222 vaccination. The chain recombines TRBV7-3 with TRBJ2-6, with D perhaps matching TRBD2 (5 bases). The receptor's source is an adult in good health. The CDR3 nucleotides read TGTGCCAGCAGCTCCCTCAATACTGGAGGATCTTCCTCTGGGGCCAACGTCCTGACTTTC. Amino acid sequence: CASSSLNTGGSSSGANVLTF.